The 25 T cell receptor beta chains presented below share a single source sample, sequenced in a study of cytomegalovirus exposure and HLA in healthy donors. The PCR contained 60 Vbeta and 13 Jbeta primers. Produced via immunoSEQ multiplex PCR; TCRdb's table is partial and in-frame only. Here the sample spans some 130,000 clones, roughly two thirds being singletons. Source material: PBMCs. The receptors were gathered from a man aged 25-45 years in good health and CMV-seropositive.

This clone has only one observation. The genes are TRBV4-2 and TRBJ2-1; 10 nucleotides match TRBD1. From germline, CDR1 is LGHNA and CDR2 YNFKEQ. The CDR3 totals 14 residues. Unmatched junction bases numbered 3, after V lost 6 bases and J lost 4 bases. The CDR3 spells CASRRDRGYNEQFF. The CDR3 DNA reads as TGTGCCAGCAGGCGGGACAGGGGATACAATGAGCAGTTCTTC.

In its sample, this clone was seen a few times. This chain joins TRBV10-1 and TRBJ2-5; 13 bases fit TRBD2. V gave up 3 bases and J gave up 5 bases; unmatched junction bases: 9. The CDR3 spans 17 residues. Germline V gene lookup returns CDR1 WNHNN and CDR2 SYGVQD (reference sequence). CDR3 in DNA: TGCGCCAGCAGTGACGGACTAGCGGGAGTCGGCCGGGAGACCCAGTACTTC. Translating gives CASSDGLAGVGRETQYF.

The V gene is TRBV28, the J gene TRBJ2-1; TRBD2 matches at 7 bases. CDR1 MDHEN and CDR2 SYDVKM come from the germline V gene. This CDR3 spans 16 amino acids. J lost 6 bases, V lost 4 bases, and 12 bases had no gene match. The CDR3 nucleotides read TGTGCCAGCAGTTCCTACATGGGGCTAGCGGCCAATGAGCAGTTCTTC. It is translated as CASSSYMGLAANEQFF.

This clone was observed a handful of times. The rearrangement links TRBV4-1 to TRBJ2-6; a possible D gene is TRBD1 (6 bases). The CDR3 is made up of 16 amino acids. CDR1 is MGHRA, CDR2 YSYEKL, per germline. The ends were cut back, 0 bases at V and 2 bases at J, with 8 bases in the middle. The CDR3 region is CASSQEDRAGANVLTF. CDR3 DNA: TGCGCCAGCAGCCAAGAGGACAGAGCTGGGGCCAACGTCCTGACTTTC.

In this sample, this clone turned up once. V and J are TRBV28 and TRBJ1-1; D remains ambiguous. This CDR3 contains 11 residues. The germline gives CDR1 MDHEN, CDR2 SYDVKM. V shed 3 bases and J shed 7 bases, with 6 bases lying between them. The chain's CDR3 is CASSLGSEAFF. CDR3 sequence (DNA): TGTGCCAGCAGTTTGGGCAGTGAAGCTTTCTTT.

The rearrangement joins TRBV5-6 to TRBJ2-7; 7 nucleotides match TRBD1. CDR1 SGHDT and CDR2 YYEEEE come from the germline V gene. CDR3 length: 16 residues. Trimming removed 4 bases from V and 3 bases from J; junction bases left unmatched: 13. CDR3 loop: CASSQALTGDIYEQYF. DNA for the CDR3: TGTGCCAGCAGCCAGGCCCTAACAGGGGACATCTACGAGCAGTACTTC.

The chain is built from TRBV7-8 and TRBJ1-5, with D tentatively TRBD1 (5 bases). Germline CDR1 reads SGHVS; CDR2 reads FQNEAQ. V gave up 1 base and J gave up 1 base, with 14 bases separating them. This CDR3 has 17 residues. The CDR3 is CASSLGVNRLSNQPQHF. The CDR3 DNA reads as TGTGCCAGCAGCTTAGGAGTTAACAGGTTAAGCAATCAGCCCCAGCATTTT.

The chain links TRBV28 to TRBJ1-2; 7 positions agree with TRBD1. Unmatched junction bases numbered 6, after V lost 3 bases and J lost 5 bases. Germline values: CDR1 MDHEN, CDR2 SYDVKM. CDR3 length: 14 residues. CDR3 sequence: CASSFEGAWYGYTF. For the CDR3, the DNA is TGTGCCAGCAGTTTTGAGGGGGCCTGGTATGGCTACACCTTC.

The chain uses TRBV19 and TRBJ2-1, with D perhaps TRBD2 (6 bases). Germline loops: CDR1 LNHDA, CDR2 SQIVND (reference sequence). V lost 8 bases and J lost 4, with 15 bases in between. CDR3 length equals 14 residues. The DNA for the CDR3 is TGTGCCAGTTCTACGGGAGCTAAGTACAATGAGCAGTTCTTC. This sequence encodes CASSTGAKYNEQFF.

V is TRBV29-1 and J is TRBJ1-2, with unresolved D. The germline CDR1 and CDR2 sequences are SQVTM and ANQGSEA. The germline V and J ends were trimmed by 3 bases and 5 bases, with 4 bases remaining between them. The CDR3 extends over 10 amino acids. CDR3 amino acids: CSVDHYGYTF. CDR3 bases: TGCAGCGTTGATCATTATGGCTACACCTTC.

The CDR3 coding sequence is TGTGCCAGCAGCCTCAACACCGGGGAGCTGTTTTTT. Its translation is CASSLNTGELFF. This chain uses TRBV7-3 with TRBJ2-2; D is ambiguous. The CDR3 contains 12 residues. CDR1 is SGHTA and CDR2 is FQGTGA in the germline V gene. The germline V and J ends were trimmed by 5 bases and 2 bases, with 3 bases remaining between them.

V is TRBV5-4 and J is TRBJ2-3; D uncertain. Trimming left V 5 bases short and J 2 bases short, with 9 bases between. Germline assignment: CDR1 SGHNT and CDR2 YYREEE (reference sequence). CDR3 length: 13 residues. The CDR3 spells CASSRDFTDTQYF. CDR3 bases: TGTGCCAGCAGTCGTGACTTCACAGATACGCAGTATTTT.

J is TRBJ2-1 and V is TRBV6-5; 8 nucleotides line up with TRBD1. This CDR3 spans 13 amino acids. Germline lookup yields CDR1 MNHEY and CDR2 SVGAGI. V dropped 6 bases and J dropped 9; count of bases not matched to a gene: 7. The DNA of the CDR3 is TGTGCCAGCAGATCCAACAGGGGGAGTGAGCAGTTCTTC. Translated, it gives CASRSNRGSEQFF.

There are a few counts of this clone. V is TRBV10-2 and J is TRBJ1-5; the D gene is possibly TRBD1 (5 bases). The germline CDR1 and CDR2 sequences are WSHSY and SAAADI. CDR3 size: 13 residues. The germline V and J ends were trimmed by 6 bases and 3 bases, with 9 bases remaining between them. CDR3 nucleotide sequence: TGCGCCAGCAGAAGACAGTCCAATCAGCCCCAGCATTTT. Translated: CASRRQSNQPQHF.

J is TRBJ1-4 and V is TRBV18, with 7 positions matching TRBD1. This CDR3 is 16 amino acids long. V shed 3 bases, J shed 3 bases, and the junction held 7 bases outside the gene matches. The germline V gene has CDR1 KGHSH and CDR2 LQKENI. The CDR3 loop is CASSPQPGQSNEKLFF. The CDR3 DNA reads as TGTGCCAGCTCACCTCAACCGGGACAGTCTAATGAAAAACTGTTTTTT.

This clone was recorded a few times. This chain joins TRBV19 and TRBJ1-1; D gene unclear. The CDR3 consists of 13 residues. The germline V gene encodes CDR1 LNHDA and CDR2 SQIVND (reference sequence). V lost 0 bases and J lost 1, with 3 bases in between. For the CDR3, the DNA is TGTGCCAGTAGTATAGATAAGAACACTGAAGCTTTCTTT. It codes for CASSIDKNTEAFF.

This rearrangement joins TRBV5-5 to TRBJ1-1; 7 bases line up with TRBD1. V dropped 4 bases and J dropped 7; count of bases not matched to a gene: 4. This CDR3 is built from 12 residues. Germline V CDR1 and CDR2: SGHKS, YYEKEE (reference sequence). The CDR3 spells CASSVDRREAFF. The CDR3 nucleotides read TGTGCCAGCAGCGTGGACAGGCGTGAAGCTTTCTTT.

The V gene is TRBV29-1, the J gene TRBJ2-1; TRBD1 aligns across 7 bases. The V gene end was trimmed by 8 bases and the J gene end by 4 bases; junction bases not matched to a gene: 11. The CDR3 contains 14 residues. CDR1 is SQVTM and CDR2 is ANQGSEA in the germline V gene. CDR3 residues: CSFDRDYSYNEQFF. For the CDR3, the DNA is TGCAGCTTCGACAGGGATTACAGTTACAATGAGCAGTTCTTC.

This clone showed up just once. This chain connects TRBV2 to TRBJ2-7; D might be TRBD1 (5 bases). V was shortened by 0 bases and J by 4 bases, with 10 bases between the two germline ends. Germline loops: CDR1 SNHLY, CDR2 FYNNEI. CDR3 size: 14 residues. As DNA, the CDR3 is TGTGCCAGCAGTGAAGCGGCTGGACAATACGAGCAGTACTTC. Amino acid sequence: CASSEAAGQYEQYF.

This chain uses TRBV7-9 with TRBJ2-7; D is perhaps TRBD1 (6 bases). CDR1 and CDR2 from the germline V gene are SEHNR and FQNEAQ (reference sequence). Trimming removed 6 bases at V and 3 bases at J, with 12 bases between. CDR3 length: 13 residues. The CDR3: CASSSEQGYEQYF. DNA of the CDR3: TGTGCCAGCAGTTCAGAACAGGGCTACGAGCAGTACTTC.

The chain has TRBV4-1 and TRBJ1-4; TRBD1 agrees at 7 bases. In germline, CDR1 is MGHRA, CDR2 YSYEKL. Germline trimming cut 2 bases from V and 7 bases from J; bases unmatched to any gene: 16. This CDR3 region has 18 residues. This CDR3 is CASSQTPGGQGGGEKLFF. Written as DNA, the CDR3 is TGCGCCAGCAGCCAAACCCCCGGAGGCCAGGGGGGTGGTGAAAAACTGTTTTTT.

CDR3 in amino acids: CASSLAGWSYNEQFF. CDR3 DNA sequence: TGTGCCAGCAGTCTAGCGGGATGGTCCTACAATGAGCAGTTCTTC. The V call is TRBV7-3, the J call TRBJ2-1, with 9 bases that match TRBD2. The CDR3 contains 15 residues. The germline CDR1 and CDR2 sequences are SGHTA and FQGTGA. V trimming: 6 bases; J trimming: 1 base; junction bases outside the gene matches: 4.

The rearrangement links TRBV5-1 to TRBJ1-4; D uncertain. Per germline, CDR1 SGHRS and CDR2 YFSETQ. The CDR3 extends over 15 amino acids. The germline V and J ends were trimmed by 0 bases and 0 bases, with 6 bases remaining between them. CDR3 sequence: CASSLVDSTNEKLFF. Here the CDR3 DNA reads TGCGCCAGCAGCTTGGTAGATTCAACTAATGAAAAACTGTTTTTT.

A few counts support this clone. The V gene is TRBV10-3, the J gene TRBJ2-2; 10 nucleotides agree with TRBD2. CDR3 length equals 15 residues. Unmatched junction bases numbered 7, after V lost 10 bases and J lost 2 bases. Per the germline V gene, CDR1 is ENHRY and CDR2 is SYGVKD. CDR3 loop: CATASGSLNTGELFF. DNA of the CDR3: TGTGCCACCGCTAGCGGGAGTTTAAACACCGGGGAGCTGTTTTTT.

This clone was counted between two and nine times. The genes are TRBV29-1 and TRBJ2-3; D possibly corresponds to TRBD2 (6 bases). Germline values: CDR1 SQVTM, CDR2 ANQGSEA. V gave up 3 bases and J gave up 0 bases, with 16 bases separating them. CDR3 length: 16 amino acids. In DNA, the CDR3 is TGCAGCGTTGATTCTCATGGGGGAGGAAGCACAGATACGCAGTATTTT. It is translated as CSVDSHGGGSTDTQYF.